Listed below are T cell receptor beta chains from one sample, sequenced in a study of OX40 agonist ivuxolimab in advanced cancers. The assay was immunoSEQ multiplex PCR, and TCRdb's table has in-frame clones only and misses some. The sample carries 45,000 to 55,000 clones, around 94% recorded once. The sample in question was CD4+ or CD8+ T cells sorted from blood, obtained in a trial of the OX40 agonist ivuxolimab. The receptors stem from an adult with an advanced solid tumor such as melanoma, head and neck, liver or kidney cancer. Each CDR3 is given with its conserved first and last residue. The D gene is left open where the match is weak. Expanded clones are given a class, and other clones once, few, many or no size at all.

>TRBJ1-1|TRBV13|.|.
CASSSALGVVNTEAFF
TGTGCCAGCAGCTCCGCTTTAGGGGTGGTGAACACTGAAGCTTTCTTT
>TRBJ2-7|TRBV19|.|.
CASSMSGPTYEQYF
TGTGCCAGTAGTATGAGCGGGCCTACCTACGAGCAGTACTTC
>TRBJ1-1|TRBV25-1|.|.
CASSEEGEAFF
TGTGCCAGCAGTGAAGAAGGTGAAGCTTTCTTT
>TRBJ2-1|TRBV4-2|TRBD2|.
CASRPGLAGPNEQFF
TGTGCCAGCAGACCGGGCCTAGCGGGCCCCAATGAGCAGTTCTTC
>TRBJ2-5|TRBV19|.|.
CASSRNPGPLYQETQYF
TGTGCCAGTAGTCGAAATCCGGGACCATTGTACCAAGAGACCCAGTACTTC
>TRBJ2-2|TRBV7-9|.|.
CASSFQENTGELFF
TGTGCCAGCAGCTTCCAGGAGAACACCGGGGAGCTGTTTTTT
>TRBJ2-7|TRBV19|.|.
CASSMTGVIYEQYF
TGTGCCAGTAGTATGACAGGCGTAATCTACGAGCAGTACTTC
>TRBJ2-3|TRBV7-9|.|.
CASSSSGSVTDTQYF
TGTGCCAGCAGCTCCAGCGGGTCTGTCACAGATACGCAGTATTTT
>TRBJ2-7|TRBV2|.|.
CASSEGGGTNYEQYF
TGTGCCAGCAGTGAAGGGGGGGGCACCAACTACGAGCAGTACTTC
>TRBJ1-1|TRBV5-1|.|few
CASTRGDGGTEAFF
TGCGCCAGCACCAGGGGCGACGGGGGAACTGAAGCTTTCTTT
>TRBJ2-3|TRBV6-1|.|.
CASSERGRPERADTQYF
TGTGCCAGCAGTGAGCGGGGACGGCCCGAGAGGGCAGATACGCAGTATTTT
>TRBJ1-5|TRBV19|.|.
CASHGQINQPQHF
TGTGCCAGTCACGGACAGATTAATCAGCCCCAGCATTTT
>TRBJ2-7|TRBV19|TRBD1|.
CASSRDRGPYEQYF
TGTGCCAGTAGCCGGGACAGGGGCCCCTACGAGCAGTACTTC
>TRBJ2-1|TRBV27|TRBD2|.
CASSLTSGRWNEQFF
TGTGCCAGCAGTCTCACTAGCGGGAGGTGGAATGAGCAGTTCTTC
>TRBJ2-7|TRBV30|.|once
CAWGDKPYEQYF
TGTGCCTGGGGGGACAAACCCTACGAGCAGTACTTC
>TRBJ2-1|TRBV4-3|.|.
CASSQDWGTSLSYNEQFF
TGCGCCAGCAGCCAAGATTGGGGGACGTCGCTCTCCTACAATGAGCAGTTCTTC
>TRBJ2-6|TRBV4-1|.|once
CASSQVFSGANVLTF
TGCGCCAGCAGCCAAGTCTTCTCTGGGGCCAACGTCCTGACTTTC
>TRBJ2-7|TRBV7-9|.|.
CASSAGVLNEQYF
TGTGCCAGCAGCGCAGGGGTTTTAAACGAGCAGTACTTC
>TRBJ1-1|TRBV7-9|.|once
CASSRMTAFLNTEAFF
TGTGCCAGCAGCCGAATGACAGCGTTTTTGAACACTGAAGCTTTCTTT
>TRBJ2-2|TRBV7-2|.|.
CASTQGGSYTGELFF
TGTGCCAGCACCCAGGGGGGAAGTTACACCGGGGAGCTGTTTTTT
>TRBJ2-7|TRBV5-4|.|.
CASSLGLNSYEQYF
TGTGCCAGCAGCTTGGGACTAAACTCCTACGAGCAGTACTTC
>TRBJ2-3|TRBV30|TRBD2|once
CAWSVGLAGERGDTQYF
TGTGCCTGGAGTGTAGGGCTAGCGGGAGAAAGAGGAGATACGCAGTATTTT
>TRBJ2-5|TRBV6-5|.|.
CASSYSAGDQETQYF
TGTGCCAGCAGTTACTCGGCAGGAGACCAAGAGACCCAGTACTTC
>TRBJ2-7|TRBV6-5|.|.
CASSYGDYGHEQYF
TGTGCCAGCAGTTACGGTGACTACGGTCACGAGCAGTACTTC
>TRBJ1-4|TRBV28|TRBD1|.
CASSTTWDREEKLFF
TGTGCCAGCAGTACTACTTGGGACAGGGAAGAAAAACTGTTTTTT
>TRBJ2-2|TRBV19|.|once
CASSIGGVGTGELFF
TGTGCCAGTAGTATAGGAGGGGTAGGCACCGGGGAGCTGTTTTTT
>TRBJ2-7|TRBV27|.|.
CASSTDWGEQYF
TGTGCCAGCAGCACCGACTGGGGCGAGCAGTACTTC
>TRBJ2-7|TRBV19|.|.
CASSIEASWTSSYEQYF
TGTGCCAGTAGTATAGAAGCCTCCTGGACAAGTTCCTACGAGCAGTACTTC
>TRBJ2-7|TRBV27|.|.
CASSPTGAPYEQYF
TGTGCCAGCAGCCCGACAGGTGCCCCCTACGAGCAGTACTTC
>TRBJ1-5|TRBV27|.|.
CASSIGGNGPQHF
TGTGCCAGCAGCATAGGGGGAAACGGCCCCCAGCATTTT
>TRBJ2-5|TRBV7-9|TRBD2|.
CASSLAGALAGISETQYF
TGTGCCAGCAGCTTAGCCGGGGCACTAGCGGGAATATCGGAGACCCAGTACTTC
>TRBJ2-7|TRBV18|TRBD1|.
CASFQSRGQGIYEQYF
TGTGCCAGCTTCCAGAGTCGGGGACAGGGGATTTACGAGCAGTACTTC
>TRBJ2-2|TRBV6-6|TRBD1|.
CASSLQGAPHTGELFF
TGTGCCAGCAGTCTACAGGGGGCGCCCCACACCGGGGAGCTGTTTTTT
>TRBJ2-7|TRBV19|.|.
CASSIDGVSGGYEQYF
TGTGCCAGTAGTATAGATGGGGTTAGCGGAGGCTACGAGCAGTACTTC
>TRBJ2-5|TRBV4-1|.|.
CASSFFQGAETQYF
TGCGCCAGCAGCTTTTTTCAAGGGGCAGAGACCCAGTACTTC
>TRBJ2-7|TRBV6-5|.|.
CASRNSGFYEQYF
TGTGCCAGCAGAAACTCTGGGTTCTACGAGCAGTACTTC
>TRBJ2-1|TRBV9|TRBD2|.
CASSAGTSNEQFF
TGTGCCAGCAGCGCCGGGACTAGCAATGAGCAGTTCTTC
>TRBJ2-7|TRBV7-8|.|.
CASSFYGSSYEQYF
TGTGCCAGCAGCTTCTACGGGTCCTCCTACGAGCAGTACTTC
>TRBJ2-2|TRBV6-6|.|.
CASSYSGNGYTGELFF
TGTGCCAGCAGTTACTCGGGGAATGGGTACACCGGGGAGCTGTTTTTT
>TRBJ2-2|TRBV4-3|.|.
CASSQGGGTGELFF
TGCGCCAGCAGCCAAGGGGGAGGCACCGGGGAGCTGTTTTTT
>TRBJ2-7|TRBV4-3|TRBD1|.
CASSTRQGSVYEQYF
TGCGCCAGCAGCACTCGACAGGGTTCGGTTTACGAGCAGTACTTC
>TRBJ2-1|TRBV11-3|TRBD2|.
CASRGGTSGYNEQFF
TGTGCCAGCAGGGGCGGGACTAGCGGCTACAATGAGCAGTTCTTC
>TRBJ2-1|TRBV27|.|.
CASSLGTLRNEQFF
TGTGCCAGCAGTTTAGGAACACTCAGGAATGAGCAGTTCTTC
>TRBJ2-5|TRBV28|TRBD2|.
CASSQGLAGGGQETQYF
TGTGCCAGCAGTCAAGGACTAGCGGGAGGGGGGCAAGAGACCCAGTACTTC
>TRBJ2-7|TRBV30|.|.
CAWSVSGALEQYF
TGTGCCTGGAGTGTTTCAGGGGCTTTGGAGCAGTACTTC
>TRBJ1-5|TRBV4-1|.|.
CASSLGVFSQPQHF
TGCGCCAGCAGCCTAGGAGTGTTTTCCCAGCCCCAGCATTTT
>TRBJ2-2|TRBV4-1|.|.
CASSQGTGPGELFF
TGCGCCAGCAGCCAAGGAACAGGGCCCGGGGAGCTGTTTTTT
>TRBJ1-1|TRBV19|.|.
CASSIEGGPMNTEAFF
TGTGCCAGTAGTATAGAGGGGGGCCCCATGAACACTGAAGCTTTCTTT
>TRBJ2-3|TRBV19|.|.
CASSIVDRFTSTDTQYF
TGTGCCAGTAGTATTGTAGACAGATTCACCTCCACAGATACGCAGTATTTT
>TRBJ1-4|TRBV5-6|.|once
CASSLGDEKLFF
TGTGCCAGCAGCTTGGGGGATGAAAAACTGTTTTTT
>TRBJ1-5|TRBV19|.|.
CASSIEIDSNQPQHF
TGTGCCAGTAGTATTGAGATTGATAGCAATCAGCCCCAGCATTTT
>TRBJ2-7|TRBV11-2|.|.
CASSWRTGLGSYEQYF
TGTGCCAGCAGCTGGCGTACCGGACTGGGGAGCTACGAGCAGTACTTC
>TRBJ2-4|TRBV5-1|.|.
CASSLEPSFGDIQYF
TGCGCCAGCAGCTTGGAACCCTCTTTTGGAGACATTCAGTACTTC
>TRBJ2-1|TRBV2|.|.
CASSEEGWVGVRNEQFF
TGTGCCAGCAGTGAGGAGGGCTGGGTAGGGGTTCGCAATGAGCAGTTCTTC
>TRBJ2-7|TRBV6-7|TRBD1|.
CASSYTDRVGYEQYF
TGTGCCAGCAGTTACACGGACAGGGTTGGATACGAGCAGTACTTC
>TRBJ2-5|TRBV5-6|.|.
CASSLGDRETQYF
TGTGCCAGCAGCTTGGGTGACCGGGAGACCCAGTACTTC
>TRBJ2-7|TRBV7-9|.|.
CASSLRSYEQYF
TGTGCCAGCAGCCTAAGGTCCTACGAGCAGTACTTC
>TRBJ2-7|TRBV7-4|.|.
CASSGRDTTYEQYF
TGTGCCAGCAGCGGACGGGACACCACTTACGAGCAGTACTTC
>TRBJ2-1|TRBV7-8|.|.
CASSWTKNEQFF
TGTGCCAGCAGTTGGACCAAGAATGAGCAGTTCTTC
>TRBJ2-1|TRBV6-6|TRBD2|.
CASARPGLYNEQFF
TGTGCCAGCGCCCGGCCGGGACTATACAATGAGCAGTTCTTC